This T cell receptor (beta chain) comes out of a study of shared clonotypes between healthy human individuals. The germline CDR1 and CDR2 sequences are KGHSH and LQKENI. The CDR3 runs 17 residues. V was cut by 3 bases and J by 3 bases, with 18 bases left in between. Findings of the study overall: Rarefaction revealed incomplete sorted-subset sequencing despite large depth. Apart from blood, nothing was sampled; tissue repertoires likely differ. The authors expected sequencing depth to affect clonotype sharing among donors.

A remark on this clone: The target antigen is unknown.

The protocol was immunoSEQ multiplex PCR, while the TCRdb copy is restricted to in-frame clones and leaves out a portion. The sample consists of approximately 400,000 clones, approximately 96% of them appearing once. Sequenced sample: memory CD8+ T cells sorted from blood. Subset in this sample: CD45RO+ cells pooled with CCR7-negative TemRA cells. The sequence was collected from a young man in good health. This chain joins TRBV18 and TRBJ2-1; D is perhaps TRBD2 (6 bases). As DNA, the CDR3 is TGTGCCAGCTCACCGATGAACTGGGGACTTCACTACAATGAGCAGTTCTTC. Protein sequence: CASSPMNWGLHYNEQFF.